The source of this T cell receptor beta chain is a study of T cells after yellow fever vaccination. Study conclusions and caveats: Abundant bulk-population clonotypes could contaminate the FACS-sorted repertoires. Most clones from primary vaccination resurfaced after the booster (approximately 97% CD4, approximately 87% CD8).

Regarding this clonotype: No antigen is known for it.

TCRdb re-derived calls from the 5' RACE reads in MiXCR, one entry per CDR3 protein. The data hold hundreds of thousands of distinct CDR3 sequences, with 17% observed a single time. The CDR3 loop spans 12 amino acids. V was pared by 5 bases and J by 6 bases, with 0 bases of the junction left unmatched. This material consisted of PBMCs, taken around 5 days after the first yellow fever vaccination. This receptor was taken from a man between 18 and 35 years old who received the YFV17D yellow fever vaccine. The chain carries TRBV12-3 or TRBV12-4 and TRBJ1-4, with 7 bases that match TRBD1. This CDR3 is CASSTGDEKLFF. The CDR3 DNA follows: TGTGCCAGCAGTACAGGGGATGAAAAACTGTTTTTT.